This record looks at one T cell receptor (beta chain) sequence and its context. This sample is drawn from a study of cytomegalovirus exposure and HLA in healthy donors. The PCR contained 60 Vbeta and 13 Jbeta primers. This table comes from immunoSEQ multiplex PCR, and its TCRdb copy is limited to in-frame clones, with some not included. The sample holds over 100,000 clones, roughly 80% seen once. This CDR3 contains 19 residues. Trimming cost V 1 base and J 0 bases, with 21 bases left between them. Looked up from germline, CDR1 is LGHNA and CDR2 is YSLEER. The chain couples TRBV4-3 to TRBJ1-2; D is uncertain. Sequenced: PBMCs. The sequence was obtained from a woman between 45 and 60 years old in good health and CMV-seropositive. The CDR3 protein is CASSQVAGSPVGANYGYTF. CDR3 nucleotide sequence: TGCGCCAGCAGCCAAGTGGCTGGGTCCCCCGTCGGAGCTAACTATGGCTACACCTTC.